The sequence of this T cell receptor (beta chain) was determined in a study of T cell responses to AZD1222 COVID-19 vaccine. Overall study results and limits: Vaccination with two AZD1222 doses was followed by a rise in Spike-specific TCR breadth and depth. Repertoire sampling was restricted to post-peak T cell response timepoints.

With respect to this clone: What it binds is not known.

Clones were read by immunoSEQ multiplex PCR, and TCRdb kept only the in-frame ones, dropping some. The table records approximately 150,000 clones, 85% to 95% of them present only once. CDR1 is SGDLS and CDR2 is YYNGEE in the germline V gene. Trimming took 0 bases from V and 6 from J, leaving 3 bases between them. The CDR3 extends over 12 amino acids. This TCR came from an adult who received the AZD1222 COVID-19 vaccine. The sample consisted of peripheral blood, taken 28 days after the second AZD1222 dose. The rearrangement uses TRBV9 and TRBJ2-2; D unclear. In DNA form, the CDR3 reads TGTGCCAGCAGCGTAGGCCCCGGGGAGCTGTTTTTT. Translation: CASSVGPGELFF.